This TCR beta chain was documented in a study of OX40 agonist ivuxolimab in advanced cancers. Study context: It was permissible to have had prior anti-PD-1, anti-PD-L1 or anti-CTLA-4 therapy, and about 40% had some.

Study outcomes and limitations: Normalized T-cell clonal expansion was also low in some nonresponders.

CDR3 size: 13 residues. V was clipped by 0 bases and J by 5 bases, with 7 bases between them. Germline V gene sequence: CDR1 SGHRS, CDR2 YFSETQ. As to this clone: Antigen specificity is unknown.

Assay used: immunoSEQ multiplex PCR; TCRdb lists only in-frame clones, some missing. The table includes 65,000 to 70,000 clones, 75% to 80% detected once. The sample consisted of CD4+ or CD8+ T cells sorted from blood, taken in a trial of the OX40 agonist ivuxolimab. This TCR derives from an adult with an advanced solid tumor such as melanoma, head and neck, liver or kidney cancer. The chain links TRBV5-1 to TRBJ2-3; D gene ambiguous. The CDR3 protein is CASSLVGRDTQYF. The CDR3 DNA reads TGCGCCAGCAGCTTGGTTGGGCGAGATACGCAGTATTTT.